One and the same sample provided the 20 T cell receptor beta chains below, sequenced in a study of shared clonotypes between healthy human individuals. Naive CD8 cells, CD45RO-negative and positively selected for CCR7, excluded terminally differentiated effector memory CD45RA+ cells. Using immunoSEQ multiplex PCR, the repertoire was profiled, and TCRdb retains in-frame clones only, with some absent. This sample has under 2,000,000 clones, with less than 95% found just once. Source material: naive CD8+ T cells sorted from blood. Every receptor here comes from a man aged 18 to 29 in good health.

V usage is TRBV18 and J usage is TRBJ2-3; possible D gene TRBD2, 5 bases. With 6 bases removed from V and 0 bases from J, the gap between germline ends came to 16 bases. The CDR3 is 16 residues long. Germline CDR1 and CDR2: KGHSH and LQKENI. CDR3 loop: CASSPMPDYSTDTQYF. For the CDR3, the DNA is TGTGCCAGCTCCCCAATGCCCGACTACAGCACAGATACGCAGTATTTT.

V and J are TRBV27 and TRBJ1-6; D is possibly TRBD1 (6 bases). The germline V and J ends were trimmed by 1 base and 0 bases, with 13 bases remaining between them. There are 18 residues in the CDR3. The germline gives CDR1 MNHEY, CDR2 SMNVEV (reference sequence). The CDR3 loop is CASSLYDQGSSYNSPLHF. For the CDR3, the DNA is TGTGCCAGCAGTTTATATGATCAGGGGAGCTCCTATAATTCACCCCTCCACTTT.

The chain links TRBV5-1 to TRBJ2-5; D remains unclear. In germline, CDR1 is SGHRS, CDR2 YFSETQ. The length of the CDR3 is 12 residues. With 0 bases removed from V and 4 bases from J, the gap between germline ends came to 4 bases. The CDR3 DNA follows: TGCGCCAGCAGCTTGGGTATAGAGACCCAGTACTTC. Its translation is CASSLGIETQYF.

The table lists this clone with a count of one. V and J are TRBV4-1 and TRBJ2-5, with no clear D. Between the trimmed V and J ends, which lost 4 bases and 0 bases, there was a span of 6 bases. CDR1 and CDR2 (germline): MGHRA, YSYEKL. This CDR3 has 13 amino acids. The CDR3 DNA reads TGCGCCAGCAGCCTGCGGAACCAAGAGACCCAGTACTTC. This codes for CASSLRNQETQYF.

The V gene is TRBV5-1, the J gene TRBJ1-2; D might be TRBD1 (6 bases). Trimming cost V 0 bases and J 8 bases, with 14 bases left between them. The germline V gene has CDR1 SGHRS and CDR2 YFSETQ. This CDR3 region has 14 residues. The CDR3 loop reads CASSLEQGARGYTF. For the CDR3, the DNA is TGCGCCAGCAGCTTGGAACAGGGAGCGCGGGGCTACACCTTC.

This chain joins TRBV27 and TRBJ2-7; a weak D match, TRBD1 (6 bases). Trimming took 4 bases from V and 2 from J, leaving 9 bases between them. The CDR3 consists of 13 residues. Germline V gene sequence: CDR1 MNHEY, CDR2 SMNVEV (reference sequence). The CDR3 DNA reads TGTGCCAGCAGTTACAGGGTTACCTACGAGCAGTACTTC. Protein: CASSYRVTYEQYF.

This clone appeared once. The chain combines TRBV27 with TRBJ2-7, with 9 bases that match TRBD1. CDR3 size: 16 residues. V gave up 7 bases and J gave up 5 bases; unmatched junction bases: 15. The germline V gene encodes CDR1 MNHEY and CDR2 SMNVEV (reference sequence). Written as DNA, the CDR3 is TGTGCCAGCACCCCCTCACAGGGGGCCTTGTTCAACGAGCAGTACTTC. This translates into CASTPSQGALFNEQYF.

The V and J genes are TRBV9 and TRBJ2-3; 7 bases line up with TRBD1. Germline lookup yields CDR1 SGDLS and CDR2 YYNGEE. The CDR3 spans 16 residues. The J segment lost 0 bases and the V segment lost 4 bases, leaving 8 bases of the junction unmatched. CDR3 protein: CASSLGDSSSTDTQYF. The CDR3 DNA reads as TGTGCCAGCAGCTTAGGGGACAGCTCAAGCACAGATACGCAGTATTTT.

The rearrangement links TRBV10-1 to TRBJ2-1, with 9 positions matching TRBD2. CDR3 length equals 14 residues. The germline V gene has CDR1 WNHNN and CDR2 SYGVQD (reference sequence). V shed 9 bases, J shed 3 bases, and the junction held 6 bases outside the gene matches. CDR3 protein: CARDGLAHYNEQFF. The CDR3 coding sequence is TGCGCCAGGGACGGACTAGCGCACTACAATGAGCAGTTCTTC.

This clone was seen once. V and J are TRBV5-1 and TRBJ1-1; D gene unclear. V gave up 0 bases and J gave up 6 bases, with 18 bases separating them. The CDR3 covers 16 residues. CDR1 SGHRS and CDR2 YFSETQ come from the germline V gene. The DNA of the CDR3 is TGCGCCAGCAGCTTGGAGTATGGGTCCGTTACCGCTGAAGCTTTCTTT. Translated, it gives CASSLEYGSVTAEAFF.

Written as DNA, the CDR3 is TGTGCCAGCAGTTTACAGGGGGTCACAACTAATGAAAAACTGTTTTTT. Its translation is CASSLQGVTTNEKLFF. The V call is TRBV27, the J call TRBJ1-4, with 7 bases lining up with TRBD1. This CDR3 region has 16 residues. V shed 2 bases, J shed 0 bases, and the junction held 3 bases outside the gene matches. Germline V gives CDR1 MNHEY, CDR2 SMNVEV (reference sequence).

DNA for the CDR3: TGCGCCAGCAGCGTGGACACTTCCTACGAGCAGTACTTC. Encoded protein: CASSVDTSYEQYF. This sequence joins TRBV5-1 and TRBJ2-7, with D tentatively TRBD1 (5 bases). The CDR3 has 13 residues. Germline V gives CDR1 SGHRS, CDR2 YFSETQ. Between the trimmed V and J ends, which lost 4 bases and 1 base, there was a span of 9 bases.

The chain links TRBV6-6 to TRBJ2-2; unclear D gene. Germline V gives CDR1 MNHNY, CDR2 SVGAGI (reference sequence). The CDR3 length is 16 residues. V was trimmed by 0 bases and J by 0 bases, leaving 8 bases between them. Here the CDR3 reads CASSYSIVSNTGELFF. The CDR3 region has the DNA TGTGCCAGCAGTTACTCGATCGTTTCGAACACCGGGGAGCTGTTTTTT.

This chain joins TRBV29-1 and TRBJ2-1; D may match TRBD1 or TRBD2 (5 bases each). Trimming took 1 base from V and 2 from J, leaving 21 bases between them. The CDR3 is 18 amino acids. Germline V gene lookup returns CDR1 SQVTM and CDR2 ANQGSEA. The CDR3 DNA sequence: TGCAGCGTTGAAGGTCTTTTAGAAGGGGAGATAGCCTACAATGAGCAGTTCTTC. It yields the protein CSVEGLLEGEIAYNEQFF.

CDR3 coding DNA: TGTGCCAGCAGCTTGAGGTCCGGGGGTCTCACGCGCTCCTACGAGCAGTACTTC. Translating gives CASSLRSGGLTRSYEQYF. This chain joins TRBV5-6 and TRBJ2-7; TRBD2 might be the D (6 bases). The germline V and J ends were trimmed by 1 base and 0 bases, with 20 bases remaining between them. CDR1 SGHDT and CDR2 YYEEEE come from the germline V gene. This CDR3 has 18 residues.

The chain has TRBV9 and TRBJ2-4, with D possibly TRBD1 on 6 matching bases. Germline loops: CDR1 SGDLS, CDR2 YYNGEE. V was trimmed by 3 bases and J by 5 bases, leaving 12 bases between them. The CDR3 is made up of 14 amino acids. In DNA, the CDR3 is TGTGCCAGCAGCGACCGGGACATGCAAAACATTCAGTACTTC. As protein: CASSDRDMQNIQYF.

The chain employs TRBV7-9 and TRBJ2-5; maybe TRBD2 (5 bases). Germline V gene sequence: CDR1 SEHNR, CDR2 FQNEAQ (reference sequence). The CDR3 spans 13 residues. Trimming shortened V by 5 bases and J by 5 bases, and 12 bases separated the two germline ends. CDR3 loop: CASSPYRGETQYF. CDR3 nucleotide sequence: TGTGCCAGCAGCCCCTACCGAGGGGAGACCCAGTACTTC.

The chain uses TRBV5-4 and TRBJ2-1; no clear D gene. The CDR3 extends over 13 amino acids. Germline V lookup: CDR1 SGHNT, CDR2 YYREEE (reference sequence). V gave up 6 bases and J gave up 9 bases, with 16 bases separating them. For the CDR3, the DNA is TGTGCCAGCAACACAAGGGCCTACGGTGAGCAGTTCTTC. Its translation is CASNTRAYGEQFF. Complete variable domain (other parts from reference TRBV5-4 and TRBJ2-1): ETGVTQSPTHLIKTRGQQVTLRCSSQSGHNTVSWYQQALGQGPQFIFQYYREEENGRGNFPPRFSGLQFPNYSSELNVNALELDDSALYLCASNTRAYGEQFFGPGTRLTVL.

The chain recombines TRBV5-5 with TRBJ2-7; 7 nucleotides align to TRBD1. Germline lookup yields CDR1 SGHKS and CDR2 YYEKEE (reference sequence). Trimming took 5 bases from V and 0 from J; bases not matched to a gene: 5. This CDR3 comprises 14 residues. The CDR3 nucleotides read TGTGCCAGCAGTAGTGACAGGGCCTCCTACGAGCAGTACTTC. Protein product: CASSSDRASYEQYF.

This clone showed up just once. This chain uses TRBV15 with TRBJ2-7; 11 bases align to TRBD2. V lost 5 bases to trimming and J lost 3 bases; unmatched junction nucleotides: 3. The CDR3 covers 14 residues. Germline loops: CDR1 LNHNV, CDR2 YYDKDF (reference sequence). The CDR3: CATSAGLAGYEQYF. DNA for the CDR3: TGTGCCACCAGCGCCGGACTAGCGGGCTACGAGCAGTACTTC. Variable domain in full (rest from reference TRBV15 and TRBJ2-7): DAMVIQNPRYQVTQFGKPVTLSCSQTLNHNVMYWYQQKSSQAPKLLFHYYDKDFNNEADTPDNFQSRRPNTSFCFLDIRSPGLGDTAMYLCATSAGLAGYEQYFGPGTRLTVT.